The T cell receptor beta chain described here comes from a study of human T cells and chemical hapten exposure. Overall study findings and caveats: Alopecia affecting every donor means their immune response may not match healthy people's.

From the RACE reads, TCRdb called clonotypes with MiXCR, one entry per CDR3 protein. This sample has under 450,000 distinct CDR3 sequences, with roughly 4.8% found just once. There are 19 residues in the CDR3. CDR1 MNHEY and CDR2 SMNVEV come from the germline V gene (reference sequence). V was cut by 3 bases and J by 0 bases, with 18 bases left in between. This clonotype was counted only a few times. No antigen is known for it. Time point reported: patch test 1, 2 weeks after DPC sensitization. Indicated treatment: therapeutic diphenylcyclopropenone sensitization with weekly scalp DPC. The source is a woman aged 50 to 65 with alopecia areata. Some clones in this sample may be carry-over from other donors' samples. This sequence joins TRBV27 and TRBJ2-6; D is possibly TRBD1 (6 bases). The sequencing here drew on whole blood, taken in connection with sensitization to the hapten diphenylcyclopropenone (DPC). The CDR3 sequence is CASSFSSQGPPSGANVLTF. As DNA, the CDR3 is TGTGCCAGCAGTTTTTCCTCTCAGGGGCCCCCCTCTGGGGCCAACGTCCTGACTTTC.